These 25 T cell receptor beta chains came from one sample sequenced in a study of blood T cell repertoires in COVID-19. The data were produced by immunoSEQ multiplex PCR, yet TCRdb's version contains in-frame clones alone and is incomplete. The data show about 110,000 clones, over 80% seen once. The specimen sequenced was peripheral blood. These receptor sequences come from a woman between 65 and 79 years old with acute or convalescent COVID-19.

The V call is TRBV19, the J call TRBJ2-7; 12 bases agree with TRBD2. The V and J ends lost 3 bases and 5 bases, in that order; junction bases with no gene match: 5. This CDR3 region has 15 residues. Per the germline V gene, CDR1 is LNHDA and CDR2 is SQIVND (reference sequence). The DNA of the CDR3 is TGTGCCAGTAGTATTCTAGCGGGGGGGCTGAACGAGCAGTACTTC. It encodes CASSILAGGLNEQYF.

The chain carries TRBV28 and TRBJ1-5; possibly TRBD1 for D (6 bases). The CDR3 is 13 residues long. The V gene's germline CDR1 is MDHEN and CDR2 SYDVKM. V lost 4 bases and J lost 4, with 8 bases in between. The CDR3 spells CASSSGQNQPQHF. The CDR3 bases are TGTGCCAGCAGTTCCGGACAGAATCAGCCCCAGCATTTT.

The V gene is TRBV20-1, the J gene TRBJ2-4; 8 bases are a match to TRBD2. The CDR3 runs to 12 residues. V was clipped by 3 bases and J by 11 bases; unmatched bases: 6. Germline V gene data show CDR1 as DFQATT and CDR2 as SNEGSKA (reference sequence). CDR3 nucleotide sequence: TGCAGTGCTAGTCCGGGGGGGAAGGTTCAGTACTTC. Its translation is CSASPGGKVQYF.

The chain couples TRBV19 to TRBJ1-2; D remains ambiguous. CDR3 length: 16 residues. Germline CDR1 reads LNHDA; CDR2 reads SQIVND (reference sequence). Trimming stripped 1 base from V and 0 bases from J, with 12 bases between. The CDR3 coding sequence is TGTGCCAGTAGTATAGGTGGTTCAGGAACTAACTATGGCTACACCTTC. This gives the protein CASSIGGSGTNYGYTF.

This chain's CDR3 is CASKFERYSNQPQHF. CDR3 nucleotides: TGTGCCAGCAAGTTCGAGCGATATAGCAATCAGCCCCAGCATTTT. This chain uses TRBV6-5 with TRBJ1-5; D unclear. V was pared by 7 bases and J by 0 bases, with 13 bases between. This CDR3 has 15 amino acids. Germline V CDR1 and CDR2: MNHEY, SVGAGI.

The CDR3 nucleotides read TGTGCCAGCAGCTTCCGGACAATTCGAGCAGATACGCAGTATTTT. This gives the protein CASSFRTIRADTQYF. J is TRBJ2-3 and V is TRBV7-8, with D perhaps TRBD1 (5 bases). The V gene's germline CDR1 is SGHVS and CDR2 FQNEAQ. CDR3 length equals 15 residues. V lost 3 bases and J 4 bases, leaving 14 bases between the germline ends.

Here the CDR3 DNA reads TGTGTCACCAGCATCAACGAGGATCAGCCCCAGCATTTT. Amino acid sequence: CVTSINEDQPQHF. The J gene is TRBJ1-5, the V gene TRBV6-5; D is unclear. CDR1 is MNHEY and CDR2 is SVGAGI in the germline V gene. The CDR3 is made up of 13 amino acids.

V gene TRBV7-3 combines with J gene TRBJ2-3; 8 bases map to TRBD2. This CDR3 is built from 16 residues. Germline V CDR1 and CDR2: SGHTA, FQGTGA. With V trimmed by 5 bases and J by 2 bases, 9 bases remained unmatched. The DNA for the CDR3 is TGTGCCAGCAGCCCGGGGGGCGGGGGGTCCACAGATACGCAGTATTTT. As protein: CASSPGGGGSTDTQYF.

V gene TRBV11-2 combines with J gene TRBJ2-1; 9 nucleotides line up with TRBD2. Trimming at V came to 1 base and at J to 7 bases, leaving 5 bases not matched to a gene. The CDR3 runs 15 residues. CDR1 and CDR2 from the germline V gene are SGHAT and FQNNGV. The DNA of the CDR3 is TGTGCCAGCAGCTTAGGAGCGGGGGGTCTAAATGAGCAGTTCTTC. Protein: CASSLGAGGLNEQFF.

The J gene is TRBJ1-5, the V gene TRBV6-5; D is uncertain. CDR1 and CDR2 (germline): MNHEY, SVGAGI. Trimming cost V 8 bases and J 6 bases, with 14 bases left between them. There are 13 residues in the CDR3. The CDR3 is CASDKELGQPQHF. In DNA form, the CDR3 reads TGTGCCAGCGATAAGGAGTTAGGTCAGCCCCAGCATTTT.

V and J are TRBV5-6 and TRBJ1-3; 8 positions match TRBD1. V gave up 4 bases and J gave up 7 bases; unmatched junction bases: 4. The CDR3 is made up of 13 amino acids. Germline CDR1 and CDR2: SGHDT and YYEEEE. CDR3 nucleotides: TGTGCCAGCAGCAGGACAGGGCCGAACACCATATATTTT. Translating it yields CASSRTGPNTIYF. Drawing the rest from reference TRBV5-6 and TRBJ1-3, the complete variable domain is DAGVTQSPTHLIKTRGQQVTLRCSPKSGHDTVSWYQQALGQGPQFIFQYYEEEERQRGNFPDRFSGHQFPNYSSELNVNALLLGDSALYLCASSRTGPNTIYFGEGSWLTVV.

The chain joins TRBV24-1 to TRBJ2-3; a weak D match, TRBD1 (6 bases). V gave up 1 base and J gave up 2 bases, with 12 bases separating them. CDR1 and CDR2 from the germline V gene are KGHDR and SFDVKD. The CDR3 has 16 amino acids. The CDR3: CATSDLQGFNTDTQYF. CDR3 bases: TGTGCCACCAGTGATTTACAGGGCTTTAACACAGATACGCAGTATTTT.

The chain employs TRBV5-6 and TRBJ1-1; unclear D gene. The CDR3 is made up of 13 amino acids. V gave up 2 bases and J gave up 7 bases, with 12 bases separating them. Germline V CDR1 and CDR2: SGHDT, YYEEEE. This CDR3 is CASSFPTAFEAFF. CDR3 coding DNA: TGTGCCAGCAGCTTCCCCACTGCCTTTGAAGCTTTCTTT. The entire variable domain, with the rest obtained from reference TRBV5-6 and TRBJ1-1, is as follows: DAGVTQSPTHLIKTRGQQVTLRCSPKSGHDTVSWYQQALGQGPQFIFQYYEEEERQRGNFPDRFSGHQFPNYSSELNVNALLLGDSALYLCASSFPTAFEAFFGQGTRLTVV.

The genes are TRBV19 and TRBJ2-1, with a tentative D call TRBD2 (6 bases). Germline V gene sequence: CDR1 LNHDA, CDR2 SQIVND (reference sequence). Trimming took off 5 bases at V and 1 base at J, with 15 bases between the two ends. CDR3 size: 16 residues. CDR3 amino acids: CASSPQWGESYNEQFF. In nucleotides, the CDR3 is TGTGCCAGTAGTCCCCAGTGGGGGGAGTCCTACAATGAGCAGTTCTTC.

The CDR3 loop reads CASSRSAGFSSYNEQFF. In nucleotides, the CDR3 is TGTGCCAGCAGCCGTTCGGCGGGGTTCAGCTCCTACAATGAGCAGTTCTTC. The chain combines TRBV4-2 with TRBJ2-1, with D tentatively TRBD2 (6 bases). V gave up 4 bases and J gave up 0 bases, with 16 bases separating them. Germline CDR1 LGHNA, CDR2 YNFKEQ. The CDR3 is 17 residues long.

The V gene is TRBV5-1, the J gene TRBJ2-4; D possibly corresponds to TRBD1 (7 bases). The CDR3 is 15 amino acids. V lost 10 bases, J lost 3 bases, and 20 bases lay in between. The V gene's germline CDR1 is SGHRS and CDR2 YFSETQ. DNA of the CDR3: TGCGCCTTCCTCCCAGGGGGGAATTTCAAAAACATTCAGTACTTC. It encodes CAFLPGGNFKNIQYF.

This rearrangement joins TRBV4-1 to TRBJ1-1; 12 bases line up with TRBD1. The germline CDR1 and CDR2 sequences are MGHRA and YSYEKL. The CDR3 sequence is 18 residues long. Losses at the gene ends were 3 bases for V and 2 bases for J; bases not matched to a gene: 10. The CDR3 spells CASSQAGGQGAYNTEAFF. For the CDR3, the DNA is TGCGCCAGCAGCCAGGCGGGGGGACAGGGGGCCTACAACACTGAAGCTTTCTTT.

V gene TRBV19 combines with J gene TRBJ2-1, with 8 bases matching TRBD2. Losses at the gene ends were 3 bases for V and 8 bases for J; bases not matched to a gene: 9. The CDR3 has 15 residues. Germline CDR1 and CDR2: LNHDA and SQIVND (reference sequence). The CDR3 reads CASSISGVAGYEQFF. DNA for the CDR3: TGTGCCAGTAGTATTAGCGGGGTAGCGGGCTATGAGCAGTTCTTC.

The V call is TRBV10-3, the J call TRBJ2-7; 9 nucleotides match TRBD1. CDR1 is ENHRY, CDR2 SYGVKD, per germline. This CDR3 comprises 16 residues. V trimming: 3 bases; J trimming: 3 bases; junction bases outside the gene matches: 9. The CDR3 DNA sequence: TGTGCCATCAGTGACCCGGGACAGGGTACCAACTACGAGCAGTACTTC. It yields the protein CAISDPGQGTNYEQYF.

This clone was recorded only once. The V call is TRBV10-3, the J call TRBJ1-5; TRBD1 matches at 7 bases. The CDR3 spans 14 residues. J gave up 5 bases and V 6 bases, and 7 bases lay outside the gene matches. CDR1 is ENHRY, CDR2 SYGVKD, per germline. The CDR3 DNA sequence: TGTGCCATCAGCGTGACAGGGTCCGATCAGCCCCAGCATTTT. Translated: CAISVTGSDQPQHF.

The chain carries TRBV19 and TRBJ2-5, with D perhaps TRBD1 (5 bases). Germline CDR1 reads LNHDA; CDR2 reads SQIVND (reference sequence). The V gene lost 5 bases and the J gene lost 7 bases, with 17 bases spanning the gap. The CDR3 runs to 14 residues. The CDR3 region is CASSPDVGQGTQYF. The CDR3 DNA reads TGTGCCAGTAGTCCCGATGTGGGGCAGGGGACCCAGTACTTC.

J is TRBJ2-3 and V is TRBV5-1; D might be TRBD1 (6 bases). Germline V gene sequence: CDR1 SGHRS, CDR2 YFSETQ. This CDR3 has 16 amino acids. Between the trimmed V and J ends, which lost 7 bases and 0 bases, there was a span of 18 bases. The CDR3 protein is CASGLLGDTSTDTQYF. DNA for the CDR3: TGCGCCAGCGGGCTATTGGGGGACACTAGCACAGATACGCAGTATTTT.

The gene calls are TRBV9 and TRBJ2-1, with D possibly being TRBD2 (7 bases). Between the trimmed V and J ends, which lost 2 bases and 7 bases, there was a span of 16 bases. CDR1 and CDR2 from the germline V gene are SGDLS and YYNGEE. CDR3 length equals 15 residues. The CDR3 DNA follows: TGTGCCAGCAGCGTGTCTAGCGAGGGGGGGAATGAGCAGTTCTTC. It translates to CASSVSSEGGNEQFF.

The chain couples TRBV7-2 to TRBJ2-2; D not resolved. The V gene lost 4 bases and the J gene lost 5 bases, with 8 bases spanning the gap. This CDR3 has 13 residues. In germline, CDR1 is SGHTA, CDR2 FQGNSA. CDR3 amino acids: CASSSRRTGELFF. CDR3 DNA: TGTGCCAGCAGCTCTAGACGGACCGGGGAGCTGTTTTTT.

This clone was seen more than once but under ten times. This chain links TRBV6-5 with TRBJ1-1; 8 bases match TRBD1. Germline CDR1 reads MNHEY; CDR2 reads SVGAGI. This CDR3 is built from 14 residues. The trim removed 6 bases at V and 4 bases at J, leaving 7 bases unmatched. The CDR3 sequence is CASSPDRVGTEAFF. The CDR3 region has the DNA TGTGCCAGCAGCCCGGACAGGGTTGGCACTGAAGCTTTCTTT.